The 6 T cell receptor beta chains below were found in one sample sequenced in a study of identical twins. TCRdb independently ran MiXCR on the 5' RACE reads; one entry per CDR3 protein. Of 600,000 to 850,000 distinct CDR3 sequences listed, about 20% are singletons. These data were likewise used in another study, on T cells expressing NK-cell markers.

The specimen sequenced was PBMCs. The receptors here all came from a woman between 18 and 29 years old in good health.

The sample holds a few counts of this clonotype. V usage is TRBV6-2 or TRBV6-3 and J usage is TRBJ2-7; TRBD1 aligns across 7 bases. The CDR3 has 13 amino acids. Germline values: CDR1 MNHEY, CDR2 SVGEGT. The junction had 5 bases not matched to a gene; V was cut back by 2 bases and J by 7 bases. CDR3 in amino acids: CASSYPTGLEQYF. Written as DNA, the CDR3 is TGTGCCAGCAGTTACCCGACAGGGCTTGAGCAGTACTTC.

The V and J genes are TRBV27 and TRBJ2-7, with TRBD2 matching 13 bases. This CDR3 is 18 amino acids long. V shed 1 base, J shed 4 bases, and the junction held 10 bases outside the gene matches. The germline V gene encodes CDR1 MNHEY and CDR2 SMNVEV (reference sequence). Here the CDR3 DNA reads TGTGCCAGCAGTTTATTTCCGGGACTAGCGGGAAACGATTACGAGCAGTACTTC. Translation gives CASSLFPGLAGNDYEQYF.

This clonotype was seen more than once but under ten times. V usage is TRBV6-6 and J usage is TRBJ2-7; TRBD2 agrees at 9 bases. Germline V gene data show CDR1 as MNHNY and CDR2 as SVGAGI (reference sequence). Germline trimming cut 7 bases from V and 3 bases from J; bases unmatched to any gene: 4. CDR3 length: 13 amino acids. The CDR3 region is CASTPSGNYEQYF. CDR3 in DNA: TGTGCCAGCACTCCTAGCGGGAACTACGAGCAGTACTTC.

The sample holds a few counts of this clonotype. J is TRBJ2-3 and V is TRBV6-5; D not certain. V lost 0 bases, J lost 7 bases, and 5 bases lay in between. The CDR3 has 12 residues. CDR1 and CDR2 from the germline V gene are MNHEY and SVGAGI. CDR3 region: CASSYSRHTQYF. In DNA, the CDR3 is TGTGCCAGCAGTTACTCTCGTCATACGCAGTATTTT.

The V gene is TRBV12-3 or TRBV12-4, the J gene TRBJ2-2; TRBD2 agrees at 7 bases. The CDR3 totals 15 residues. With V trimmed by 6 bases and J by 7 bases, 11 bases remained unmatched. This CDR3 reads CASRPREKYGGELFF. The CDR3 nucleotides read TGTGCCAGCAGGCCGCGGGAGAAGTACGGCGGGGAGCTGTTTTTT.

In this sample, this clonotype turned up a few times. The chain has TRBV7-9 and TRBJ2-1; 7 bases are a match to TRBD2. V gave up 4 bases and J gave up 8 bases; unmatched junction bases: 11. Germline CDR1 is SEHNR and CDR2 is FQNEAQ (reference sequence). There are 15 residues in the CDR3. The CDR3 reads CASSSPSGPGDEQFF. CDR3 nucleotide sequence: TGTGCCAGCAGCTCCCCTAGCGGCCCCGGGGATGAGCAGTTCTTC.